These 19 T cell receptor beta chains share one sample of origin, sequenced in a study of CD8 T cells in Susac syndrome. An amount of RNA that ranged from about 0.45 to 1 ug was reverse transcribed with random hexamers. Via MiXCR, TCRdb re-called the immunoSEQ multiplex PCR reads, giving one row per CDR3 protein. The sample has some 450,000 distinct CDR3 sequences; about 85% are singletons. Sequencing was carried out using CD8+ T cells from PBMCs. These TCRs come from a human donor with multiple sclerosis.

The rearrangement uses TRBV27 and TRBJ2-7; weak D call: TRBD1 (5 bases). The V gene lost 2 bases and the J gene lost 9 bases, with 14 bases spanning the gap. This CDR3 contains 13 residues. The germline V gene has CDR1 MNHEY and CDR2 SMNVEV (reference sequence). CDR3 sequence: CASSLDSKGRQYF. For the CDR3, the DNA is TGTGCCAGCAGTTTAGACTCAAAGGGGCGGCAGTACTTC.

The chain uses TRBV18 and TRBJ1-1; D might be TRBD1 (5 bases). Per germline, CDR1 KGHSH and CDR2 LQKENI. This CDR3 comprises 13 residues. Trimming left V 8 bases short and J 1 base short, with 11 bases between. CDR3 sequence: CASLGGWNTEAFF. For the CDR3, the DNA is TGTGCCAGCCTCGGGGGTTGGAACACTGAAGCTTTCTTT. Full variable domain (outside the CDR3, taken from reference TRBV18 and TRBJ1-1): NAGVMQNPRHLVRRRGQEARLRCSPMKGHSHVYWYRQLPEEGLKFMVYLQKENIIDESGMPKERFSAEFPKEGPSILRIQQVVRGDSAAYFCASLGGWNTEAFFGQGTRLTVV.

The V and J genes are TRBV4-1 and TRBJ2-3, with D perhaps matching TRBD1 (5 bases). The V end lost 2 bases, the J end lost 5 bases, and 17 bases lay between the germline ends. The CDR3 contains 16 residues. Germline CDR1 is MGHRA and CDR2 is YSYEKL. Written as DNA, the CDR3 is TGCGCCAGCAGCCAATGGTCCGTCGGGCAGGGAGATACGCAGTATTTT. It is translated as CASSQWSVGQGDTQYF.

This rearrangement joins TRBV4-1 to TRBJ2-5, with 12 nucleotides matching TRBD2. With 1 base clipped from V and 4 bases from J, the junction kept 7 bases outside the gene matches. This CDR3 spans 17 amino acids. In germline, CDR1 is MGHRA, CDR2 YSYEKL. CDR3 nucleotides: TGCGCCAGCAGCCAAGTCCTAGCGGGAGGGCCCCGAGAGACCCAGTACTTC. Translating gives CASSQVLAGGPRETQYF.

The chain recombines TRBV4-1 with TRBJ2-7, with D unresolved. This CDR3 is built from 13 residues. Germline CDR1 reads MGHRA; CDR2 reads YSYEKL. The ends were cut back, 1 base at V and 2 bases at J, with 6 bases in the middle. CDR3: CASSQVVAYEQYF. The DNA of the CDR3 is TGCGCCAGCAGCCAAGTAGTGGCCTACGAGCAGTACTTC.

The chain recombines TRBV12-3 or TRBV12-4 with TRBJ2-1; 8 bases map to TRBD2. Trimming removed 11 bases from V and 2 bases from J; junction bases left unmatched: 5. CDR3 length equals 13 residues. The CDR3 spells CAGSLAAYNEQFF. The CDR3 DNA sequence: TGTGCCGGATCACTAGCGGCCTACAATGAGCAGTTCTTC.

V and J are TRBV27 and TRBJ1-2; D gene ambiguous. The CDR3 is made up of 15 amino acids. Germline V gene lookup returns CDR1 MNHEY and CDR2 SMNVEV (reference sequence). Trimming cost V 0 bases and J 3 bases, with 11 bases left between them. CDR3 residues: CASSLSGGTYYGYTF. The CDR3 DNA reads as TGTGCCAGCAGTTTATCGGGCGGAACCTACTATGGCTACACCTTC.

The rearrangement joins TRBV20-1 to TRBJ2-1, with TRBD2 as a possible D gene (5 bases). Germline assignment: CDR1 DFQATT and CDR2 SNEGSKA (reference sequence). The CDR3 has 15 amino acids. V dropped 3 bases and J dropped 0 bases, with 12 bases sitting between them. The CDR3 sequence is CSARAADSSYNEQFF. The CDR3 DNA sequence: TGCAGTGCTAGGGCAGCGGATAGCTCCTACAATGAGCAGTTCTTC.

V usage is TRBV10-3 and J usage is TRBJ2-1; D remains unclear. Trimming left V 2 bases short and J 6 bases short, with 5 bases between. The CDR3 is 12 amino acids. Germline CDR1 ENHRY, CDR2 SYGVKD. This CDR3 reads CAISEPGNEQFF. CDR3 DNA: TGTGCCATCAGTGAGCCCGGCAATGAGCAGTTCTTC.

The V and J genes are TRBV6-2 or TRBV6-3 and TRBJ1-2, with D tentatively TRBD1 (5 bases). From germline, CDR1 is MNHEY and CDR2 SVGEGT. The V end was cut by 11 bases, the J end by 2 bases, with 18 bases between. The length of the CDR3 is 14 residues. The CDR3 nucleotides read TGTGCCTCCAAAGGGGAGGGGCCGAACTATGGCTACACCTTC. Translated, it gives CASKGEGPNYGYTF.

This clonotype has a single count. The rearrangement joins TRBV4-1 to TRBJ2-5; 11 bases are a match to TRBD2. The V gene end was trimmed by 0 bases and the J gene end by 3 bases; junction bases not matched to a gene: 9. Germline V CDR1 and CDR2: MGHRA, YSYEKL. The CDR3 totals 18 residues. The CDR3 is CASSQDRIMTSGEETQYF. CDR3 bases: TGCGCCAGCAGCCAAGATAGGATAATGACTAGCGGGGAAGAGACCCAGTACTTC.

The J gene is TRBJ2-2, the V gene TRBV7-9; D gene uncertain. This CDR3 has 12 residues. The germline CDR1 and CDR2 sequences are SEHNR and FQNEAQ (reference sequence). The V end was cut by 9 bases, the J end by 0 bases, with 5 bases between. The chain's CDR3 is CARRANTGELFF. For the CDR3, the DNA is TGTGCCAGACGAGCGAACACCGGGGAGCTGTTTTTT.

This clonotype appeared once. V is TRBV11-2 and J is TRBJ2-5; 9 bases match TRBD2. CDR1 is SGHAT and CDR2 is FQNNGV in the germline V gene. The CDR3 totals 16 residues. J gave up 3 bases and V 8 bases, and 13 bases lay outside the gene matches. The CDR3 loop is CASGGYSSGGEETQYF. CDR3 DNA sequence: TGTGCCAGCGGTGGGTATAGTAGCGGGGGCGAAGAGACCCAGTACTTC.

The V and J genes are TRBV13 and TRBJ2-3, with D unclear. Germline CDR1 PRHDT, CDR2 FYEKMQ (reference sequence). Deletions cut 0 bases from V and 6 bases from J, with 13 bases between. This CDR3 region has 15 residues. The CDR3 region has the DNA TGTGCCAGCAGCTTAGGGCAGATTCTTCGGGATACGCAGTATTTT. Encoded protein: CASSLGQILRDTQYF.

This clonotype was seen a handful of times. CDR3 sequence (DNA): TGTGCCAGTTCTCGGGATAGGGGCTACGAGCAGTACTTC. This sequence encodes CASSRDRGYEQYF. The chain joins TRBV19 to TRBJ2-7; tentatively, D is TRBD1 or TRBD2 (5 bases each). V was pared by 8 bases and J by 3 bases, with 14 bases between. The CDR3 length is 13 residues. Germline values: CDR1 LNHDA, CDR2 SQIVND (reference sequence).

This clonotype was recorded a few times. This chain joins TRBV6-5 and TRBJ2-7, with TRBD1 as a possible D gene (6 bases). Trimming shortened V by 4 bases and J by 5 bases, and 12 bases separated the two germline ends. CDR1 and CDR2 (germline): MNHEY, SVGAGI. This CDR3 contains 13 residues. This CDR3 reads CASSFRGRDEQYF. Written as DNA, the CDR3 is TGTGCCAGCAGTTTCAGGGGTAGGGACGAGCAGTACTTC.

The chain links TRBV12-3 or TRBV12-4 to TRBJ2-3; the D call may be TRBD1 or TRBD2 (5 bases each). This CDR3 is 14 amino acids long. V was cut by 5 bases and J by 2 bases, with 11 bases left in between. CDR3 sequence reads: CASSPWDPTDTQYF. Here the CDR3 DNA reads TGTGCCAGCAGTCCCTGGGACCCCACAGATACGCAGTATTTT.

This clonotype was picked up one time. This chain uses TRBV19 with TRBJ1-5; 10 nucleotides align to TRBD1. The ends lost 6 bases at V and 7 bases at J; junction bases unmatched: 6. The CDR3 runs 14 residues. CDR1 is LNHDA and CDR2 is SQIVND in the germline V gene (reference sequence). This CDR3 is CASSNPGQGQPQHF. CDR3 coding DNA: TGTGCCAGTAGCAATCCGGGACAGGGGCAGCCCCAGCATTTT.

The V gene is TRBV6-1, the J gene TRBJ2-7, with D maybe TRBD1 (6 bases). Germline V gene lookup returns CDR1 MNHNS and CDR2 SASEGT. The CDR3 loop spans 12 amino acids. V lost 1 base to trimming and J lost 6 bases, with 7 bases between them. The CDR3 DNA sequence: TGTGCCAGCAGTGAAGGAGGGGGCGAGCAGTACTTC. It is translated as CASSEGGGEQYF.